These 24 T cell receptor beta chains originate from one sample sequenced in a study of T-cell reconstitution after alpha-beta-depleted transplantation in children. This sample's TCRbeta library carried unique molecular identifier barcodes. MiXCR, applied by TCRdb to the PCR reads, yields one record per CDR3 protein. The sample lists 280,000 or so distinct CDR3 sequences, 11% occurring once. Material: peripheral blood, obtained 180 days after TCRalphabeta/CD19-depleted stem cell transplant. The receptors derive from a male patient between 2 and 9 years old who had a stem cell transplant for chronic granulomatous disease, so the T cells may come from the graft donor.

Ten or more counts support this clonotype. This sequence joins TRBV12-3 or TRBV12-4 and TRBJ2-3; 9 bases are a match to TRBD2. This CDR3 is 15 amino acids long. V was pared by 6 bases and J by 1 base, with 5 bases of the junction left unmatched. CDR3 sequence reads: CASRSSGAGTDTQYF. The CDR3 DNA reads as TGTGCCAGCAGATCTAGCGGGGCCGGCACAGATACGCAGTATTTT.

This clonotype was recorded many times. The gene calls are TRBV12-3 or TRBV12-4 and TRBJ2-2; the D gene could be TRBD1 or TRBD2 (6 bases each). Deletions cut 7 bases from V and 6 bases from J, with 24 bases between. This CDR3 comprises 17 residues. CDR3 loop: CASTYLGGLVGAGELFF. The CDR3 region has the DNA TGTGCCAGCACTTATCTAGGGGGGCTGGTGGGCGCCGGGGAGCTGTTTTTT.

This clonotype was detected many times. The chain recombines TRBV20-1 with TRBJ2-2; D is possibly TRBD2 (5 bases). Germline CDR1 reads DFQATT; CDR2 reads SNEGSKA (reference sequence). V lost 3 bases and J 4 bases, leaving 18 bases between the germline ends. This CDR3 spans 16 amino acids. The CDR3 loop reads CSASPYSGMATGELFF. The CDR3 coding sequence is TGCAGTGCTAGTCCCTATTCGGGGATGGCCACCGGGGAGCTGTTTTTT.

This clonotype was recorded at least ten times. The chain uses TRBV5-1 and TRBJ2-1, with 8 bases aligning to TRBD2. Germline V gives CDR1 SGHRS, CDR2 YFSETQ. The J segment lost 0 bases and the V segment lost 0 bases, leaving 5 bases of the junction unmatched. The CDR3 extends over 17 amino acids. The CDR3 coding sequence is TGCGCCAGCAGCTTGGTTTCGGGGGGGAGCTCCTACAATGAGCAGTTCTTC. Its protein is CASSLVSGGSSYNEQFF. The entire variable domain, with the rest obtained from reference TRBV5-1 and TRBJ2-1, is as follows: KAGVTQTPRYLIKTRGQQVTLSCSPISGHRSVSWYQQTPGQGLQFLFEYFSETQRNKGNFPGRFSGRQFSNSRSEMNVSTLELGDSALYLCASSLVSGGSSYNEQFFGPGTRLTVL.

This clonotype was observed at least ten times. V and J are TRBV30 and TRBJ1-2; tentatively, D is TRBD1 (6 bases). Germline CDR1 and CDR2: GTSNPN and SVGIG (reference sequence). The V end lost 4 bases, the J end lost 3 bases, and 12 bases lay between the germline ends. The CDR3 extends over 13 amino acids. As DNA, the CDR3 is TGTGCCTGGACGTCGGGGGGCGACTATGGCTACACCTTC. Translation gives CAWTSGGDYGYTF. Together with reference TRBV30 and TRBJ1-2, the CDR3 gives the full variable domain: SQTIHQWPATLVQPVGSPLSLECTVEGTSNPNLYWYRQAAGRGLQLLFYSVGIGQISSEVPQNLSASRPQDRQFILSSKKLLLSDSGFYLCAWTSGGDYGYTFGSGTRLTVV.

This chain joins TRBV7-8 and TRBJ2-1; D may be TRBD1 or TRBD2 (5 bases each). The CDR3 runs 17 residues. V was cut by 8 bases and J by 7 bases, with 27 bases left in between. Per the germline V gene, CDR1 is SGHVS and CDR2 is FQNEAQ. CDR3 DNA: TGTGCCAGCCGGGACCCGGGGATGACTTTTTCCCAAAATGAGCAGTTCTTC. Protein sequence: CASRDPGMTFSQNEQFF.

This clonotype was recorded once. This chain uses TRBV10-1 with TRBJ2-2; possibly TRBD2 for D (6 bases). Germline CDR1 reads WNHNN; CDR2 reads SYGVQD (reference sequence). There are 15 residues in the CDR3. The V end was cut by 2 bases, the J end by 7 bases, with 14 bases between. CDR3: CASSEGRDSVGELFF. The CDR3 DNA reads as TGCGCCAGCAGTGAGGGGCGGGATAGTGTCGGGGAGCTGTTTTTT.

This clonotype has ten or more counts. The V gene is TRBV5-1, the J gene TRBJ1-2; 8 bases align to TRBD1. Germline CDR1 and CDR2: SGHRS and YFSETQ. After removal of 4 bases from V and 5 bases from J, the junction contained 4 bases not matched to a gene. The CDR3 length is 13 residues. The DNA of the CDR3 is TGCGCCAGCAGCGGGACAGGCTCATATGGCTACACCTTC. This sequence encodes CASSGTGSYGYTF.

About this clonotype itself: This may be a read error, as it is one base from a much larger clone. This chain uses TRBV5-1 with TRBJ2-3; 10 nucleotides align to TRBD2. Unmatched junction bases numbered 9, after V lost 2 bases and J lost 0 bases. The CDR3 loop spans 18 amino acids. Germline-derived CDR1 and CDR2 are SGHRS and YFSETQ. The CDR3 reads CASSFGIAGGPSTDTQYF. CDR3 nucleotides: TGCGCCAGCAGCTTTGGGATAGCGGGGGGCCCCAGCACAGATACGCAGTATTTT.

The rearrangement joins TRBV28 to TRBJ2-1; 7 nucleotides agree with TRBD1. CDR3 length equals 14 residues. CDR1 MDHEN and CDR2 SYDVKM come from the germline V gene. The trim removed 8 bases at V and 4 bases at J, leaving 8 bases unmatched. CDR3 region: CASSEGGPYNEQFF. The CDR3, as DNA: TGTGCCAGCTCGGAAGGGGGCCCTTACAATGAGCAGTTCTTC. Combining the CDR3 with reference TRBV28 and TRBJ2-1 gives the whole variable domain DVKVTQSSRYLVKRTGEKVFLECVQDMDHENMFWYRQDPGLGLRLIYFSYDVKMKEKGDIPEGYSVSREKKERFSLILESASTNQTSMYLCASSEGGPYNEQFFGPGTRLTVL.

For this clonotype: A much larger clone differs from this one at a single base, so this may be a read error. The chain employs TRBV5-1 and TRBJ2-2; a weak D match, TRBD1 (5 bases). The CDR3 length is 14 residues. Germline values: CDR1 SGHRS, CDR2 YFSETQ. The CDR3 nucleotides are TGCGACAGCAGCGAAGGACAATACACCGGGGAGCTGTTTTTT. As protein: CDSSEGQYTGELFF.

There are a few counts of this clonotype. The CDR3 here is CASSKGTDTNTGELFF. CDR3 nucleotide sequence: TGTGCCAGTAGTAAGGGGACAGATACGAACACCGGGGAGCTGTTTTTT. V usage is TRBV19 and J usage is TRBJ2-2; 7 bases are a match to TRBD1. V was pared by 4 bases and J by 0 bases, with 5 bases of the junction left unmatched. The CDR3 runs to 16 residues. Germline lookup yields CDR1 LNHDA and CDR2 SQIVND (reference sequence).

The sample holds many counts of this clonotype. CDR3 DNA: TGTGCCAGCAGTTTGAGCGGGGGGGCCAAGGGGAATGAGCAGTTCTTC. Its protein product is CASSLSGGAKGNEQFF. The chain recombines TRBV12-3 or TRBV12-4 with TRBJ2-1; 10 nucleotides align to TRBD2. The V segment lost 3 bases and the J segment 7 bases; nucleotides outside the gene matches: 9. This CDR3 comprises 16 residues.

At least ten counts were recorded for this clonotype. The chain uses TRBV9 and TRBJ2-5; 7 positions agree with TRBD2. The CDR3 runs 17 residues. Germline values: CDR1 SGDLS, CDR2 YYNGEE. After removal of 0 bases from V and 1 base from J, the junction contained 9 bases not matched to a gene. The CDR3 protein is CASSVAVKAGFQETQYF. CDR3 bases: TGTGCCAGCAGCGTAGCTGTAAAAGCGGGGTTCCAAGAGACCCAGTACTTC. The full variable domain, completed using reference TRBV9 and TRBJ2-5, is DSGVTQTPKHLITATGQRVTLRCSPRSGDLSVYWYQQSLDQGLQFLIQYYNGEERAKGNILERFSAQQFPDLHSELNLSSLELGDSALYFCASSVAVKAGFQETQYFGPGTRLLVL.

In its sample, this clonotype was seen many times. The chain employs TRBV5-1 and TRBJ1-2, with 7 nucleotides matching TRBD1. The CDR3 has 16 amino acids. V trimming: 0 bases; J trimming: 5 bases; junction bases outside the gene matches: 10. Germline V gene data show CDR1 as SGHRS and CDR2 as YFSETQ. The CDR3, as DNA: TGCGCCAGCAGCTTGGAGGAGGGGGCCTATGGGTATGGCTACACCTTC. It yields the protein CASSLEEGAYGYGYTF.

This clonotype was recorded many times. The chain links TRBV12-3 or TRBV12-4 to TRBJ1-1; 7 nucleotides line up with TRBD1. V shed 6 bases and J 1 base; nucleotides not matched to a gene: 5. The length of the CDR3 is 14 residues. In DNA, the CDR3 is TGTGCCAGCAGGCCAGGGGGGTGGAACACTGAAGCTTTCTTT. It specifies CASRPGGWNTEAFF.

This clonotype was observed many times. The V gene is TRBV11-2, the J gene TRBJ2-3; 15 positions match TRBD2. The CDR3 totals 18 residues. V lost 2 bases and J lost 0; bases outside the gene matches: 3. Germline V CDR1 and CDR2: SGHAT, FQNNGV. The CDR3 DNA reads TGTGCCAGCAGCTTAAGGACTAGCGGGAGGGGTAGCACAGATACGCAGTATTTT. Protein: CASSLRTSGRGSTDTQYF.

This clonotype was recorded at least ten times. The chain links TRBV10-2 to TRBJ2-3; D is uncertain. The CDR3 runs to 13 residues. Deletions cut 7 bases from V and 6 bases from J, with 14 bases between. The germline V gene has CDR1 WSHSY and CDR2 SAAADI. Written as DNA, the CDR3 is TGCGCCAGCATGCCCGACTTACCGGATACGCAGTATTTT. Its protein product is CASMPDLPDTQYF.

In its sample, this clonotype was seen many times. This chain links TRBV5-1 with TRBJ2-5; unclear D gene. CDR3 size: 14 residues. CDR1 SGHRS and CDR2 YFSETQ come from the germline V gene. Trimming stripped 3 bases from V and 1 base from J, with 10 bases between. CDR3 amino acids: CASSYNVPQETQYF. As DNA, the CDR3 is TGCGCCAGCAGCTATAATGTCCCCCAAGAGACCCAGTACTTC.

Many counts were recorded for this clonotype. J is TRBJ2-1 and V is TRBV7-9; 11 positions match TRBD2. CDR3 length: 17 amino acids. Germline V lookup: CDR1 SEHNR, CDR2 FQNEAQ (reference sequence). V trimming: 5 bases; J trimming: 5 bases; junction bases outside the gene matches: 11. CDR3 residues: CASSPGTSGIQNNEQFF. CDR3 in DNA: TGTGCCAGCAGCCCCGGGACTAGCGGCATACAGAACAATGAGCAGTTCTTC.

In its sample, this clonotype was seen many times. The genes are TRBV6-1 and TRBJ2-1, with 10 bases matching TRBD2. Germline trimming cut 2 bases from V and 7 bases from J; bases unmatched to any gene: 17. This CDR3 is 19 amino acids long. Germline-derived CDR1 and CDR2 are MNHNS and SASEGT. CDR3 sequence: CASSEFPAGGLMVRNEQFF. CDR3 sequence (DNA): TGTGCCAGCAGTGAATTTCCAGCGGGAGGGCTAATGGTCAGGAATGAGCAGTTCTTC.

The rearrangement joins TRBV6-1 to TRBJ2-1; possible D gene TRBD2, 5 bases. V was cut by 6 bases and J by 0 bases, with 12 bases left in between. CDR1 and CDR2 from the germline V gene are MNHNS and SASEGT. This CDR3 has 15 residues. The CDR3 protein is CASSREGLSYNEQFF. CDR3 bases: TGTGCCAGCAGCCGCGAGGGCCTCTCCTACAATGAGCAGTTCTTC.

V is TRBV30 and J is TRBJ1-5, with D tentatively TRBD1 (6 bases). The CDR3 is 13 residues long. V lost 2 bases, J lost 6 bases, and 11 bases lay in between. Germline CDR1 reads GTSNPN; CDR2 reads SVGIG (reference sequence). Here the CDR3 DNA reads TGTGCCTGGAGTCAAGGGGGGGGTCAGCCCCAGCATTTT. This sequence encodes CAWSQGGGQPQHF.

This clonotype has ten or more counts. The DNA for the CDR3 is TGTGCCAGCAGTTACTGGGAAGAGACCCAGTACTTC. It yields the protein CASSYWEETQYF. The chain combines TRBV6-2 or TRBV6-3 with TRBJ2-5; D remains ambiguous. Germline values: CDR1 MNHEY, CDR2 SVGEGT. The CDR3 covers 12 residues. Trimming shortened V by 1 base and J by 3 bases, and 3 bases separated the two germline ends.